Below are 18 T cell receptor beta chains sequenced from a single sample in a study of T-cell memory formation after mild COVID-19. MiXCR, applied by TCRdb to the 5' RACE reads, yields one record per CDR3 protein. The sample yields roughly 150,000 distinct CDR3 sequences, about 14% seen once. Sequenced input: PBMCs or a T cell subset sorted from them (not recorded which). All receptors come from an adult woman who had mild COVID-19 (a few samples of this study predate the infection). Cell type and time point are not known.

This clonotype was counted a few times. DNA of the CDR3: TGCGCCAGCAGCCAAGACAAGGCTAGCGAAGGGCACGAGCAGTACTTC. As protein: CASSQDKASEGHEQYF. This rearrangement joins TRBV4-3 to TRBJ2-7; D might be TRBD2 (6 bases). The CDR3 is 16 amino acids. Per the germline V gene, CDR1 is LGHNA and CDR2 is YSLEER. V was pared by 0 bases and J by 5 bases, with 17 bases between.

CDR3 residues: CATSASGQIYGYTF. Here the CDR3 DNA reads TGTGCCACCAGTGCCTCGGGACAGATCTATGGCTACACCTTC. This sequence joins TRBV24-1 and TRBJ1-2; 7 bases are a match to TRBD1. This CDR3 spans 14 amino acids. V dropped 5 bases and J dropped 4; count of bases not matched to a gene: 6. The germline gives CDR1 KGHDR, CDR2 SFDVKD.

This clonotype was seen only a few times. The J gene is TRBJ2-1, the V gene TRBV11-1; 12 bases line up with TRBD2. The trim removed 2 bases at V and 7 bases at J, leaving 6 bases unmatched. Looked up from germline, CDR1 is SGHAT and CDR2 is FQDESV (reference sequence). There are 16 residues in the CDR3. The CDR3 loop reads CASSLSGLAGTNEQFF. Written as DNA, the CDR3 is TGTGCCAGCAGCTTATCGGGACTAGCGGGCACAAATGAGCAGTTCTTC.

This sequence joins TRBV2 and TRBJ2-1; the match to TRBD2 covers 8 bases. The CDR3 consists of 13 residues. The germline gives CDR1 SNHLY, CDR2 FYNNEI. With 7 bases clipped from V and 4 bases from J, the junction kept 3 bases outside the gene matches. In DNA, the CDR3 is TGTGCCAGCACGGAGCGGGAGTACAATGAGCAGTTCTTC. It yields the protein CASTEREYNEQFF.

This clonotype was seen only a few times. The rearrangement links TRBV29-1 to TRBJ2-7; D assignment may be TRBD1 or TRBD2 (5 bases each). The V end lost 4 bases, the J end lost 5 bases, and 9 bases lay between the germline ends. Germline loops: CDR1 SQVTM, CDR2 ANQGSEA. The CDR3 totals 11 residues. CDR3 sequence (DNA): TGCAGCGTTGTCGGGGCGCACGAGCAGTACTTC. It translates to CSVVGAHEQYF.

The chain has TRBV6-1 and TRBJ2-7; 7 nucleotides match TRBD1. The CDR3 is 14 residues long. The J segment lost 3 bases and the V segment lost 10 bases, leaving 12 bases of the junction unmatched. The germline gives CDR1 MNHNS, CDR2 SASEGT. CDR3 amino acids: CAILQGRLSYEQYF. DNA for the CDR3: TGTGCCATCCTACAGGGGCGTCTGAGCTACGAGCAGTACTTC.

This CDR3 reads CSVWTGGNYGYTF. The DNA for the CDR3 is TGCAGCGTCTGGACAGGGGGCAACTATGGCTACACCTTC. The rearrangement joins TRBV29-1 to TRBJ1-2; 11 nucleotides match TRBD1. This CDR3 comprises 13 residues. The germline gives CDR1 SQVTM, CDR2 ANQGSEA. V dropped 6 bases and J dropped 2; count of bases not matched to a gene: 2.

This clonotype has just a few counts. J is TRBJ2-7 and V is TRBV6-5, with D possibly being TRBD1 (5 bases). V lost 0 bases, J lost 1 base, and 10 bases lay in between. The CDR3 runs to 15 residues. The germline V gene encodes CDR1 MNHEY and CDR2 SVGAGI. CDR3 sequence: CASSYSARVSYEQYF. CDR3 DNA: TGTGCCAGCAGTTACTCCGCCAGGGTTTCCTACGAGCAGTACTTC.

This chain links TRBV6-5 with TRBJ1-2, with 7 bases aligning to TRBD1. CDR3 size: 14 residues. CDR1 is MNHEY, CDR2 SVGAGI, per germline. V lost 2 bases to trimming and J lost 8 bases; unmatched junction nucleotides: 8. The CDR3 region is CASSYQGQMEGYTF. DNA for the CDR3: TGTGCCAGCAGTTACCAGGGACAGATGGAAGGCTACACCTTC.

The chain uses TRBV6-5 and TRBJ1-2; D is ambiguous. This CDR3 has 13 residues. The germline V and J ends were trimmed by 7 bases and 6 bases, with 15 bases remaining between them. The V gene's germline CDR1 is MNHEY and CDR2 SVGAGI. The CDR3 coding sequence is TGTGCCAGCACCAACGGGGTCGGGAATGGCTACACCTTC. Translating gives CASTNGVGNGYTF.

The chain joins TRBV9 to TRBJ2-3, with 9 bases identical to TRBD2. This CDR3 has 22 residues. V lost 1 base to trimming and J lost 4 bases; unmatched junction nucleotides: 25. From germline, CDR1 is SGDLS and CDR2 YYNGEE. In DNA, the CDR3 is TGTGCCAGCAGCGTACCACTTACTCCCGGGACTAGCCGTGGTAGTCCTGCAGATACGCAGTATTTT. Translating it yields CASSVPLTPGTSRGSPADTQYF. The whole variable domain, filled in from reference TRBV9 and TRBJ2-3, reads DSGVTQTPKHLITATGQRVTLRCSPRSGDLSVYWYQQSLDQGLQFLIQYYNGEERAKGNILERFSAQQFPDLHSELNLSSLELGDSALYFCASSVPLTPGTSRGSPADTQYFGPGTRLTVL.

The chain recombines TRBV18 with TRBJ2-5; TRBD2 matches at 8 bases. Trimming cost V 2 bases and J 2 bases; bases outside gene matches: 1. The CDR3 totals 14 residues. CDR1 KGHSH and CDR2 LQKENI come from the germline V gene. CDR3 DNA sequence: TGTGCCAGCTCACCAAGCGGGAGACAAGAGACCCAGTACTTC. Its translation is CASSPSGRQETQYF.

The V gene is TRBV7-2, the J gene TRBJ2-5, with D tentatively TRBD2 (5 bases). Looked up from germline, CDR1 is SGHTA and CDR2 is FQGNSA. The V end lost 1 base, the J end lost 3 bases, and 18 bases lay between the germline ends. This CDR3 is 17 amino acids long. CDR3 loop: CASSLVWGLTIKETQYF. CDR3 coding DNA: TGTGCCAGCAGCTTAGTATGGGGATTGACTATCAAAGAGACCCAGTACTTC.

The rearrangement joins TRBV6-5 to TRBJ2-1; 13 positions agree with TRBD2. The trim removed 6 bases at V and 8 bases at J, leaving 10 bases unmatched. The CDR3 is 16 amino acids. Germline CDR1 MNHEY, CDR2 SVGAGI. The CDR3 nucleotides are TGTGCCAGCAGGGCGATCCGGACTAGCGGGAGTGATGAGCAGTTCTTC. Its protein is CASRAIRTSGSDEQFF.

This clonotype was counted a few times. V is TRBV9 and J is TRBJ2-3; weak D call: TRBD1 (7 bases). The CDR3 sequence is 15 residues long. V was clipped by 5 bases and J by 4 bases, with 17 bases between them. Germline V gives CDR1 SGDLS, CDR2 YYNGEE. The CDR3 spells CASSNQGGRSDTQYF. The DNA for the CDR3 is TGTGCCAGCAGTAACCAGGGGGGCCGATCAGATACGCAGTATTTT. The whole variable domain, remainder taken from reference TRBV9 and TRBJ2-3, is DSGVTQTPKHLITATGQRVTLRCSPRSGDLSVYWYQQSLDQGLQFLIQYYNGEERAKGNILERFSAQQFPDLHSELNLSSLELGDSALYFCASSNQGGRSDTQYFGPGTRLTVL.

The table lists this clonotype with a few counts. The chain links TRBV7-8 to TRBJ2-4; 9 bases are shared with TRBD1. Germline lookup yields CDR1 SGHVS and CDR2 FQNEAQ. This CDR3 has 19 residues. V dropped 1 base and J dropped 7; count of bases not matched to a gene: 17. The CDR3 coding sequence is TGTGCCAGCAGCTTAGGTTTCCCGGGACAGGGAAGCTCGGGGAACATTCAGTACTTC. The encoded protein is CASSLGFPGQGSSGNIQYF.

The chain combines TRBV2 with TRBJ2-6; D may be TRBD1 (6 bases). The CDR3 consists of 16 residues. Germline CDR1 SNHLY, CDR2 FYNNEI. Trimming took 8 bases from V and 0 from J, leaving 14 bases between them. CDR3 amino acids: CASSGTLRSGANVLTF. The CDR3 DNA follows: TGTGCCAGCTCCGGGACACTACGCTCTGGGGCCAACGTCCTGACTTTC.

This clonotype was seen more than once but under ten times. The genes are TRBV7-8 and TRBJ2-7, with a tentative D call TRBD2 (6 bases). The CDR3 spans 14 residues. Germline V gene sequence: CDR1 SGHVS, CDR2 FQNEAQ. Trimming cost V 8 bases and J 2 bases, with 16 bases left between them. CDR3 sequence: CASSGGSGAYEQYF. CDR3 nucleotides: TGTGCCAGCTCCGGGGGTAGCGGCGCCTACGAGCAGTACTTC. Looking up the rest from reference TRBV7-8 and TRBJ2-7 gives the full variable domain: GAGVSQSPRYKVAKRGQDVALRCDPISGHVSLFWYQQALGQGPEFLTYFQNEAQLDKSGLPSDRFFAERPEGSVSTLKIQRTQQEDSAVYLCASSGGSGAYEQYFGPGTRLTVT.